This T cell receptor (beta chain) is from a study of regulatory T cells in long-lasting Graves disease. Through Arm-PCR of CDR3 regions and iRepertoire HTBI primers, TCR beta libraries were built. TCRdb reprocessed the multiplex PCR reads with MiXCR, giving one entry per CDR3 protein. The table lists roughly 420,000 distinct CDR3 sequences, 12% to 15% of them singletons, with approximately 19% in the top ten. Sample time point: newly diagnosed GD, antithyroid drugs for less than 3 months. PBMC RNA served as the TCR library source. This clonotype was counted only a few times. There are 18 residues in the CDR3. Losses at the gene ends were 0 bases for V and 6 bases for J; bases not matched to a gene: 15. Germline assignment: CDR1 GTSNPN and CDR2 SVGIG (reference sequence). These same data were also listed under a study on T cells in Graves' hyperthyroidism and ophthalmopathy. From that second work: Pregnant or lactating patients were excluded, as were those with uncontrolled infection or other autoimmune disease.

The V call is TRBV30, the J call TRBJ2-2, with 8 bases fitting TRBD1. The clonotype comes from a woman in her forties or fifties with Graves disease. The sample consisted of peripheral blood mononuclear cells (PBMCs), taken at new diagnosis, from a patient treated with antithyroid drugs. CDR3 nucleotide sequence: TGTGCCTGGAGTGTACCAAAGACAGGGGTGAAACTTTCCGGGGAGCTGTTTTTT. It encodes CAWSVPKTGVKLSGELFF. The full variable domain, with the rest looked up from reference TRBV30 and TRBJ2-2, is SQTIHQWPATLVQPVGSPLSLECTVEGTSNPNLYWYRQAAGRGLQLLFYSVGIGQISSEVPQNLSASRPQDRQFILSSKKLLLSDSGFYLCAWSVPKTGVKLSGELFFGEGSRLTVL.